What follows are 4 T cell receptor beta chains derived from one specimen sequenced in a study of CXCR3-negative and CXCR3-positive naive CD8 T cells. UMI-labeled TRB cDNA libraries were prepared by 5' RACE. Using the 5' RACE reads, TCRdb records one entry per CDR3 protein without DNA. Recorded for this sample: tens of thousands of distinct CDR3 sequences. Sequencing was done on a sample of memory CD8+ T cells from blood. All receptors come from a human donor in good health. Some clones in this sample may be carry-over from other donors' samples.

The chain is built from TRBV29-1 and TRBJ2-2; there is no DNA to check the TCRdb D call of TRBD1. CDR1 is SQVTM, CDR2 ANQGSEA, per germline. The CDR3 loop spans 14 amino acids. This CDR3 reads CSVLPPRDTGELFF.

J is TRBJ1-5 and V is TRBV19; TCRdb's D gene call, TRBD1, goes unchecked for lack of DNA. There are 14 residues in the CDR3. Germline V lookup: CDR1 LNHDA, CDR2 SQIVND (reference sequence). The CDR3 loop is CASSPGTGGRPQHF.

The gene calls are TRBV20-1 and TRBJ1-1. Germline V gives CDR1 DFQATT, CDR2 SNEGSKA (reference sequence). This CDR3 contains 13 residues. The CDR3 loop is CSVGEGSGTEAFF.

This chain uses TRBV27 with TRBJ1-1; TCRdb names TRBD1, which stays unverified in the absence of DNA. Looked up from germline, CDR1 is MNHEY and CDR2 is SMNVEV (reference sequence). CDR3 length: 14 amino acids. CDR3 region: CASIRTGLSTEAFF.